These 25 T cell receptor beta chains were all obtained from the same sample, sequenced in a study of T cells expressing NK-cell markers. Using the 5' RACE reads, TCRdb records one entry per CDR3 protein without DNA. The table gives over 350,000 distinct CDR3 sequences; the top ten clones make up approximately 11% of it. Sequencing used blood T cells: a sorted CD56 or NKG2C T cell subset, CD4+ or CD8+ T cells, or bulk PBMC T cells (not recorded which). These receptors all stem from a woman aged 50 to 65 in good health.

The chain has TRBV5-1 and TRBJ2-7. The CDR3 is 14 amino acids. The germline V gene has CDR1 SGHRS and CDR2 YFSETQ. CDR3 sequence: CASSLEGRRYEQYF.

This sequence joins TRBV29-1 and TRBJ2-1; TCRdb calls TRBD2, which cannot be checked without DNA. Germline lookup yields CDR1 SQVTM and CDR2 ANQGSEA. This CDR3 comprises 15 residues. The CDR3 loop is CSYWTSGNSYNEQFF.

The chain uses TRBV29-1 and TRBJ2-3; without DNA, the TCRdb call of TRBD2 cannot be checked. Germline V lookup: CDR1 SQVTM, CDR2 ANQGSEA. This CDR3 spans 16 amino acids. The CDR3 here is CSVEEILAGSADTQYF.

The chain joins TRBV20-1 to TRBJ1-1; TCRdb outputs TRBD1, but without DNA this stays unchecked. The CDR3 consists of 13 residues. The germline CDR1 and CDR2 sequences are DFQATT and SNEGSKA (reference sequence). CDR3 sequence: CSALMDTAQQAFF.

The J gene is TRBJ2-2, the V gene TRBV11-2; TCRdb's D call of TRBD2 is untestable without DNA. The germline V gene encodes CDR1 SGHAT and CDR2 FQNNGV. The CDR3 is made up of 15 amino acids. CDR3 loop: CASTPGGRVTGELFF. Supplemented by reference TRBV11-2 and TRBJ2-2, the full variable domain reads EAGVAQSPRYKIIEKRQSVAFWCNPISGHATLYWYQQILGQGPKLLIQFQNNGVVDDSQLPKDRFSAERLKGVDSTLKIQPAKLEDSAVYLCASTPGGRVTGELFFGEGSRLTVL.

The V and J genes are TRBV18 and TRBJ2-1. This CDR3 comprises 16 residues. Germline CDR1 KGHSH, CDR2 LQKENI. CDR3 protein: CASSPTVGRSYNEQFF.

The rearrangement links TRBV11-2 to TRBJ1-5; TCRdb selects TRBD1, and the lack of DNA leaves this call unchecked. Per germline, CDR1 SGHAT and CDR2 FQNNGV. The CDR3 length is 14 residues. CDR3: CASSEGVYNQPQHF.

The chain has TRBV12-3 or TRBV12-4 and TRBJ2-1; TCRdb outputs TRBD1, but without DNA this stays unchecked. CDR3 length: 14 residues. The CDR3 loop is CASSRGTVGNEQFF.

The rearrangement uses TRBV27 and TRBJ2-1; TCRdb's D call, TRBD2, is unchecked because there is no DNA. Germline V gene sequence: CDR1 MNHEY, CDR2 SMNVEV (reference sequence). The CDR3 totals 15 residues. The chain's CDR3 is CASSLGSGPLNEQFF.

The CDR3 sequence is CASGGLAGGRSRYNEQFF. J is TRBJ2-1 and V is TRBV27; the D call of TRBD2 rests on TCRdb alone, since no DNA is present to check it. Germline V gene data show CDR1 as MNHEY and CDR2 as SMNVEV (reference sequence). The CDR3 is 18 amino acids.

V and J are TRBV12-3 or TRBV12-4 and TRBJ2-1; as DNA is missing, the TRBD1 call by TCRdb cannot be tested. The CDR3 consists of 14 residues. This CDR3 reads CASSPGIRDNEQFF.

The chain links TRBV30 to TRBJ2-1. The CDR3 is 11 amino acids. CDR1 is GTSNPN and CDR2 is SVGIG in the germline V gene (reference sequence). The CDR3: CAWRSINEQFF.

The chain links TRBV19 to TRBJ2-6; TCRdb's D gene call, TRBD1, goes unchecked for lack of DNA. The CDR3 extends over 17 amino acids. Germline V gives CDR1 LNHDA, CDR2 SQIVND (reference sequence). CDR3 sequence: CASSIRTGPSGANVLTF.

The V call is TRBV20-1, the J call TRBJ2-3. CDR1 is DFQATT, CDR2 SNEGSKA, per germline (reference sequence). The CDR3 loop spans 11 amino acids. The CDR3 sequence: CSAGSTDTQYF.

CDR3 residues: CASHGADTDTQYF. The chain combines TRBV12-3 or TRBV12-4 with TRBJ2-3; TCRdb designates TRBD1, a call that cannot be tested without DNA. The CDR3 has 13 residues.

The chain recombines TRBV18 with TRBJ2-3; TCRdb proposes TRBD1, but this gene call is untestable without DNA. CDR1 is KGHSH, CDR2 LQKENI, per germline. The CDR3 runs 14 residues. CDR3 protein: CASSPRQGEYTQYF.

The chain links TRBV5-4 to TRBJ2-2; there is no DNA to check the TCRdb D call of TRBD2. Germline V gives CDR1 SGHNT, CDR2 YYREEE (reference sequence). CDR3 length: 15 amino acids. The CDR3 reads CASSSAREGTGELFF.

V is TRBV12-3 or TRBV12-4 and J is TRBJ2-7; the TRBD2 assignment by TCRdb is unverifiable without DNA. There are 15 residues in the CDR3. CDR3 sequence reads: CASSLGAGRRYEQYF.

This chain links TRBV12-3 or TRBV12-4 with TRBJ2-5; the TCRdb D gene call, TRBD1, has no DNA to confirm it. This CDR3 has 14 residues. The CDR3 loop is CASRGTGVSETQYF.

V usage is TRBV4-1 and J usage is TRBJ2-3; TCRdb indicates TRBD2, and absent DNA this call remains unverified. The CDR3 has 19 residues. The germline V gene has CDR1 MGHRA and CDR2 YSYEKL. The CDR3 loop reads CASSQGVSGRPLSTDTQYF.

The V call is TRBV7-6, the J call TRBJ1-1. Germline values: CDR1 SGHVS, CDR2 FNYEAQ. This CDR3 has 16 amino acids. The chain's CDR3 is CASSSRPRGENTEAFF.

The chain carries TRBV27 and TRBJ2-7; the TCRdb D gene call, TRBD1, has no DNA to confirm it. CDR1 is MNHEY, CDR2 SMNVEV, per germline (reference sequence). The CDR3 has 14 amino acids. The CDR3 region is CASSAAGPSYEQYF.

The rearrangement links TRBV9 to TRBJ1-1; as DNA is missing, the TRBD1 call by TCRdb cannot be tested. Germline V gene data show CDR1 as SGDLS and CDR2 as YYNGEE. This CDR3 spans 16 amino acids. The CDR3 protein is CASSARMGLGGTEAFF.

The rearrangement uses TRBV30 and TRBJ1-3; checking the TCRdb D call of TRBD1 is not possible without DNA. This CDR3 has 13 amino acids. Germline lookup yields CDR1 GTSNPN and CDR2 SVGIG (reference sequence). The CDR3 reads CAWSAGKWNTIYF. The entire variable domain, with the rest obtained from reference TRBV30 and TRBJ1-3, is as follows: SQTIHQWPATLVQPVGSPLSLECTVEGTSNPNLYWYRQAAGRGLQLLFYSVGIGQISSEVPQNLSASRPQDRQFILSSKKLLLSDSGFYLCAWSAGKWNTIYFGEGSWLTVV.

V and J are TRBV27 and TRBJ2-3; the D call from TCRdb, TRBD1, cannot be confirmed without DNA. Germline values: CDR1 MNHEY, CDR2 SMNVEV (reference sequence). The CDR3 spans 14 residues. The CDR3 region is CASSPRTVTDTQYF.